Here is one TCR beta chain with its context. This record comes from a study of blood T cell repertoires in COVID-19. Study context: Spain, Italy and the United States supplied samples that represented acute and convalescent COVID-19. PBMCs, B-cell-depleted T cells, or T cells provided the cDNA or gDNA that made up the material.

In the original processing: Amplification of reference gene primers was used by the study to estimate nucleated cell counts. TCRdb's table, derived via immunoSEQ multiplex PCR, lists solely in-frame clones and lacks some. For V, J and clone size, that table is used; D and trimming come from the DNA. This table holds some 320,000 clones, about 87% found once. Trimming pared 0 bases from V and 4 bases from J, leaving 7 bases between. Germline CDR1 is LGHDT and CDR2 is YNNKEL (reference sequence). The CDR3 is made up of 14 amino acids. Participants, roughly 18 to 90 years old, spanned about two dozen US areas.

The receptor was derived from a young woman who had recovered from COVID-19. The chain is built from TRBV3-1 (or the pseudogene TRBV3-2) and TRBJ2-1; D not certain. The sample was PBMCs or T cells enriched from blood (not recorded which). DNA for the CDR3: TGTGCCAGCAGCCAAGAGCACTATTACAATGAGCAGTTCTTC. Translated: CASSQEHYYNEQFF.